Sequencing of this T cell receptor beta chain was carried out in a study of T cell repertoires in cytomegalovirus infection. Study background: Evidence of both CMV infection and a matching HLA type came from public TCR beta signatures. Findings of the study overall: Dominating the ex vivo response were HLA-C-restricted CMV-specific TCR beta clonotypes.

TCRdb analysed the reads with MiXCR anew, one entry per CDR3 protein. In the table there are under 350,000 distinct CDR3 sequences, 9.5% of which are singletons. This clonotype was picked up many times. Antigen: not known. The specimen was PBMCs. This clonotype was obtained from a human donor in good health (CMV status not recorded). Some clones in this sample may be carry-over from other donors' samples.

CDR3 nucleotides: TGTGCCAGCAGCTTAGTGAGCTCCAGCTCCTACAATGAGCAGTTCTTC. Amino acid sequence: CASSLVSSSSYNEQFF. The chain uses TRBV7-2 and TRBJ2-1; D not certain. The CDR3 length is 16 residues. V lost 1 base, J lost 0 bases, and 10 bases lay in between. Germline V CDR1 and CDR2: SGHTA, FQGNSA. Full variable domain (outside the CDR3, taken from reference TRBV7-2 and TRBJ2-1): GAGVSQSPSNKVTEKGKDVELRCDPISGHTALYWYRQSLGQGLEFLIYFQGNSAPDKSGLPSDRFSAERTGGSVSTLTIQRTQQEDSAVYLCASSLVSSSSYNEQFFGPGTRLTVL.